Only one count was recorded for the clone carrying this TCR beta chain. Per germline, CDR1 SGDLS and CDR2 YYNGEE. V shed 6 bases, J shed 2 bases, and the junction held 14 bases outside the gene matches. This CDR3 spans 18 amino acids. Assay used: immunoSEQ multiplex PCR; TCRdb lists only in-frame clones, some missing. Of 740,000 or so clones listed, approximately 73% were seen once; the top ten hold around 1.8%. The data are from a study of shared clonotypes between healthy human individuals. Sequencing input: memory CD4+ T cells sorted from blood. The subset: CD45RA-negative fraction. The sequence was obtained from a woman younger than 45 in good health. The chain links TRBV9 to TRBJ2-6; 7 bases align to TRBD2. The CDR3 region is CASKDPSGGLPGANVLTF. CDR3 sequence (DNA): TGTGCCAGCAAGGATCCTAGCGGAGGGCTCCCTGGGGCCAACGTCCTGACTTTC.